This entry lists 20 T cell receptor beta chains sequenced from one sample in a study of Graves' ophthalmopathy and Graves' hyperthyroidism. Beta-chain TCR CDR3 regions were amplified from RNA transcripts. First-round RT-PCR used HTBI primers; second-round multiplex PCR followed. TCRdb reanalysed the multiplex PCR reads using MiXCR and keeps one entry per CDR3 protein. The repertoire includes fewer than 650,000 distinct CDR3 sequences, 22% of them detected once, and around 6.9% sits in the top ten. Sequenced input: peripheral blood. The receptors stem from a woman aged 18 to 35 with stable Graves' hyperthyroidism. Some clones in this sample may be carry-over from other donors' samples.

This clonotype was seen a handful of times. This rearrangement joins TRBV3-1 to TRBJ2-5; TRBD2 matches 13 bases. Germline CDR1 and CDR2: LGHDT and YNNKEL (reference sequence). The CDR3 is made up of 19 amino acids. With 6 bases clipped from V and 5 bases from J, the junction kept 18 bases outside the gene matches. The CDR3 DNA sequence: TGTGCCAGCAGGGTAGGGACTAGCGGGATCGGGGCAACACCCGAGACCCAGTACTTC. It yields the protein CASRVGTSGIGATPETQYF.

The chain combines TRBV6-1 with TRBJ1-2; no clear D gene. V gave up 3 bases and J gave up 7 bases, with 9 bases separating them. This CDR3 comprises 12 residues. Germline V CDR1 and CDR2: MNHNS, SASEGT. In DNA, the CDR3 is TGTGCCAGCAGTGATCCCCTCTCTGGCTACACCTTC. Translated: CASSDPLSGYTF.

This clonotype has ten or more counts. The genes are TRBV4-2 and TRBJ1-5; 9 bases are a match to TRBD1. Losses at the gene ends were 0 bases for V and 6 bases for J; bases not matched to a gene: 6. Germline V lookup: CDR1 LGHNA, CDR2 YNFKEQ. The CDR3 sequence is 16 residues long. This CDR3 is CASSQEGQGRGQPQHF. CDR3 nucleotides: TGTGCCAGCAGCCAAGAAGGACAGGGGAGAGGTCAGCCCCAGCATTTT.

CDR3 sequence reads: CASSSGVWAEAFF. The CDR3 nucleotides are TGTGCCAGCAGTTCAGGGGTTTGGGCTGAAGCTTTCTTT. The chain has TRBV12-3 or TRBV12-4 and TRBJ1-1; D might be TRBD1 (6 bases). V was pared by 4 bases and J by 6 bases, with 12 bases between. CDR3 length equals 13 residues.

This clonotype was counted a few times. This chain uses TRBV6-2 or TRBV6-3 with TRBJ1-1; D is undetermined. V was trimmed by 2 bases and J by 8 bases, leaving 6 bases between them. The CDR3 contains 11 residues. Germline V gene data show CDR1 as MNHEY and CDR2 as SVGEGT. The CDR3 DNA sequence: TGTGCCAGCAGTTACATAGGCGAAGCTTTCTTT. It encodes CASSYIGEAFF.

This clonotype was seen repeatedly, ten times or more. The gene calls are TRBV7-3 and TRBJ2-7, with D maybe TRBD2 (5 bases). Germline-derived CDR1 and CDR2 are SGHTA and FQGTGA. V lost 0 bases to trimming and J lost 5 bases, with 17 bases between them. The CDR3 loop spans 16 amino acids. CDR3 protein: CASSLTPLLGRHEQYF. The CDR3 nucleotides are TGTGCCAGCAGCTTAACCCCGCTACTAGGAAGGCACGAGCAGTACTTC.

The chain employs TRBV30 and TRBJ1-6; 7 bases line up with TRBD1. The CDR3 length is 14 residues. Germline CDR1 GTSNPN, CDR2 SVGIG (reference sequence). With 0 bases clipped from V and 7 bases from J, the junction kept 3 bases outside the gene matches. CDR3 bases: TGTGCCTGGAGTGTACTACAGGGGAATTCACCCCTCCACTTT. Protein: CAWSVLQGNSPLHF.

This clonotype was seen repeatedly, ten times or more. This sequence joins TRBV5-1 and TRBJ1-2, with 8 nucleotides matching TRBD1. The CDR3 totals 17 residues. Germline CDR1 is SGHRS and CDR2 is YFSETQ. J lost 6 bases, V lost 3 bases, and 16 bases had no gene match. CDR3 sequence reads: CASSSTPLGQGFDGYTF. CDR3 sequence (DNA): TGCGCCAGCAGCTCCACCCCCTTAGGACAGGGATTCGATGGCTACACCTTC.

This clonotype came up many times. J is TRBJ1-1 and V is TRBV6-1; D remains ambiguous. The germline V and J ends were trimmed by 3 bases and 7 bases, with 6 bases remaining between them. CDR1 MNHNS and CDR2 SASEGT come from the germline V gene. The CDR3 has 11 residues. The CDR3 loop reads CASSEQVEAFF. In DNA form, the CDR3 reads TGTGCCAGCAGTGAGCAGGTTGAAGCTTTCTTT.

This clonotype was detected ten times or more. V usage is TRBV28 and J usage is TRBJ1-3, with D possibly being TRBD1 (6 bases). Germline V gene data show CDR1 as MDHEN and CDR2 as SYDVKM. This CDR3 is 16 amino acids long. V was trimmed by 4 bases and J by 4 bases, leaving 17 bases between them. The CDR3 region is CASSWVFRGAGNTIYF. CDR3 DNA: TGTGCCAGCAGTTGGGTTTTCAGGGGCGCCGGAAACACCATATATTTT.

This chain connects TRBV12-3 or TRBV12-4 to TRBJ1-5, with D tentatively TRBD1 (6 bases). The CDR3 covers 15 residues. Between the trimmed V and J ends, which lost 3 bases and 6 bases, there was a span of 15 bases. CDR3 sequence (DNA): TGTGCCAGCAGTTTGAGGGGGTTGGTGTTTCAGCCCCAGCATTTT. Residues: CASSLRGLVFQPQHF.

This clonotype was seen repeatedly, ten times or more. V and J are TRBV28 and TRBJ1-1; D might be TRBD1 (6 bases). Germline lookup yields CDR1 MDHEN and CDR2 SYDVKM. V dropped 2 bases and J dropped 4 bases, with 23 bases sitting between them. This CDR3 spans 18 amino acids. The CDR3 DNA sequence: TGTGCCAGCAGTTTAGGGACCTGGTCTGGGGGGCGCGTCACTGAAGCTTTCTTT. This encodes CASSLGTWSGGRVTEAFF.

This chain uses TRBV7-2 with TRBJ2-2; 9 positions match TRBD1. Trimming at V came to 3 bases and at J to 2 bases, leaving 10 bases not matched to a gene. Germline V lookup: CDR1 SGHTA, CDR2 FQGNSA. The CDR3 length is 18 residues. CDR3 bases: TGTGCCAGCAGCTTTGCCCTGGGACAGGGCCCAAACACCGGGGAGCTGTTTTTT. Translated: CASSFALGQGPNTGELFF.

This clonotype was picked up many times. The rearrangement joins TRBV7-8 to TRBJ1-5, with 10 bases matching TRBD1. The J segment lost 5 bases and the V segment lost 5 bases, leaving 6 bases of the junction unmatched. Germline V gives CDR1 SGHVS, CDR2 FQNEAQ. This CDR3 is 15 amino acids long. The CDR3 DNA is TGTGCCAGCAGCAACAGTGGGACAGGGGATCAGCCCCAGCATTTT. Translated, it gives CASSNSGTGDQPQHF.

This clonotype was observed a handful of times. The DNA of the CDR3 is TGTGCCAGCAAGCTAGCCACCGGGGAGCTGTTTTTT. It codes for CASKLATGELFF. V is TRBV19 and J is TRBJ2-2; D is possibly TRBD2 (5 bases). The V gene's germline CDR1 is LNHDA and CDR2 SQIVND (reference sequence). This CDR3 is 12 amino acids long. V dropped 9 bases and J dropped 4 bases, with 9 bases sitting between them. Based on the CDR3 plus reference TRBV19 and TRBJ2-2, the full variable domain is DGGITQSPKYLFRKEGQNVTLSCEQNLNHDAMYWYRQDPGQGLRLIYYSQIVNDFQKGDIAEGYSVSREKKESFPLTVTSAQKNPTAFYLCASKLATGELFFGEGSRLTVL.

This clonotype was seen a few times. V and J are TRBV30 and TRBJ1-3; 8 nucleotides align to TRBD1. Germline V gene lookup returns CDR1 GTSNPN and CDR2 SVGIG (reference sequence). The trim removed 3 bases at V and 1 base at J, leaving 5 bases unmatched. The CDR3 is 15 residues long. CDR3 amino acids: CAWRPRTGSGNTIYF. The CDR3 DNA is TGTGCCTGGAGGCCGCGGACAGGGTCTGGAAACACCATATATTTT.

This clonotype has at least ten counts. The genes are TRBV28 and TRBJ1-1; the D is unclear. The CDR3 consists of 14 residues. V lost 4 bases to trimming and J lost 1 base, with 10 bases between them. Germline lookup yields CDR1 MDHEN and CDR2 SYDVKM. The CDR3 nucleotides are TGTGCCAGCAGTTCCCCACACGGGAACACTGAAGCTTTCTTT. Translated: CASSSPHGNTEAFF.

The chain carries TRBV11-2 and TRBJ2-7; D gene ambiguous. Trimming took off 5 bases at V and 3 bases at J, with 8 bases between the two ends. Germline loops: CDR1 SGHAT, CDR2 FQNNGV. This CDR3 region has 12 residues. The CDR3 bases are TGTGCCAGCAGCGGAGACGTCTACGAGCAGTACTTC. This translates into CASSGDVYEQYF.

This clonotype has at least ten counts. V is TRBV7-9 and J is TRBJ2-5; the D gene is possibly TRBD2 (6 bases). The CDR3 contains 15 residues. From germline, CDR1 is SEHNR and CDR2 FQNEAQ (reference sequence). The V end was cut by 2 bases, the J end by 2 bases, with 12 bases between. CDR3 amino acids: CASSLSGGIQETQYF. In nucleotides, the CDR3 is TGTGCCAGCAGCTTAAGTGGGGGGATACAAGAGACCCAGTACTTC.

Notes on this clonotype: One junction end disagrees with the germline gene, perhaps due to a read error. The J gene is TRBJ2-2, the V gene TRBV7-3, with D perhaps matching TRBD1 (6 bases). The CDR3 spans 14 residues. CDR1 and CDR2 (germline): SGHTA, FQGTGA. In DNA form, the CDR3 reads TGTGCCAGCAGCTTGGTTGGGACAACCGGGGAGCTGTGTTTT. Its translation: CASSLVGTTGELCF.